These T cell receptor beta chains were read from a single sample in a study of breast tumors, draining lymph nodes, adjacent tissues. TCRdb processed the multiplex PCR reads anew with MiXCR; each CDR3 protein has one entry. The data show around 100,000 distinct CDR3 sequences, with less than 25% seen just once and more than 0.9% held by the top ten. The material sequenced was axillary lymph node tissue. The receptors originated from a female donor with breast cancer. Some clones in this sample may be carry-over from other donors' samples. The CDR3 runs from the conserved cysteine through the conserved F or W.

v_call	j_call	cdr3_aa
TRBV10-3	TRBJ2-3	CAIRPGQGNTDTQYF
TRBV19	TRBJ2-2	CACSGNTGELFF
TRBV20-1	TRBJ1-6	CSAALSSYNSPLHF
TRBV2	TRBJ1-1	CASSEIPTEAFF
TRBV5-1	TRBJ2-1	CASSLFGTSGRAYNEQFF
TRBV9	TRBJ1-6	CASSVASNSPLHF
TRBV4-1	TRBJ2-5	CASSPRTSGKETQHF
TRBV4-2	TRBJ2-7	CASSQGGGYKYEQYF
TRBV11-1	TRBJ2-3	CASSPGWGGIGTDTQYF
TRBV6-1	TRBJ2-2	CASSGTWTGELFF
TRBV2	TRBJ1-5	CASRAGQGGQPQHF
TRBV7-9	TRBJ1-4	CASSSGYQHEKLFF
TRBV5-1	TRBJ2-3	CASSSRTDRTDTQYF
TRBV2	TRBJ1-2	CASITGWVGNYGYTF
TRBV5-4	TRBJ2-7	CASSGEDVYEQYF
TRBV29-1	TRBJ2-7	CSVETVGAGEQYF
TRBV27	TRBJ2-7	CASSLTPRTTPTQQYF
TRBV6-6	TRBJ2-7	CASSYGDRATYEQYF
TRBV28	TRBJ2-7	CASRRGLPGYEQYF
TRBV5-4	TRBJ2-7	CASSSPGYEQYF
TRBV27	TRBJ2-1	CASSFAATSGRGNEQFF
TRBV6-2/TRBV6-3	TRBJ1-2	CASKQVFYGYTF
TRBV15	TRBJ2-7	CATSRVIRGGYSYEQYF
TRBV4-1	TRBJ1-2	CASSQVLAGDGYTF
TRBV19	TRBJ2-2	CASSTRLAWELFF
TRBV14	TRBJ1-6	CASSQGWAGSLHF
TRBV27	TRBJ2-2	CASSGLAGVGTGELFF
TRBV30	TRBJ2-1	CAWSRGGSFNEQFF
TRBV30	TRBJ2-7	CAWRDYRDAYEQYF
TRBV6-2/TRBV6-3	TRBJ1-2	CASSPLDYGYTF
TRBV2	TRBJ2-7	CASSGGTGGTEQYF
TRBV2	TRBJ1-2	CASSDETPYNYGYTF
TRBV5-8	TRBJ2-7	CASSLIAGRNEQYF
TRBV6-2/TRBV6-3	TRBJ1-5	CASSPGSSGQPQHF
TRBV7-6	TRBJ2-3	CASSRAGEGDTQYF
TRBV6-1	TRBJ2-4	CASYSLAKNIQYF
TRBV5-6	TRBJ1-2	CASSLGDRSYGYTF
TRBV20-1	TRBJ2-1	CSAILASYNEQFF
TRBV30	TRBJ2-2	CAWTLNTGELFF
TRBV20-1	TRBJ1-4	CSAIRTGTNEKLFF
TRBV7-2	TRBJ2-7	CASGPQHFGRAEPYEQYF
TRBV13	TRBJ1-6	CASSLGWDRGSQGNSPLHF
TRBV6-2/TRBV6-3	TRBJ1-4	CASSYPPEKLFF
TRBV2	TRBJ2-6	CASSEVGRTSGANVLTF
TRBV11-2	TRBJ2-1	CASSLGSSGGARNEQFF